The T cell receptor (beta chain) described here comes from a study of cytomegalovirus exposure and HLA in healthy donors (dated by TCRdb to 2017 to 2019). Broadly, across the study: According to a later analysis, the 100 to 150 validation repertoires were produced on the same platform as the roughly 600 repertoires of the first cohort. The aim of the study was to test whether cataloging public T cell receptors could identify signatures of past pathogen exposure. Besides the first cohort of approximately 710 subjects, a separate validation cohort made up of roughly 120 different subjects was used. To predict cytomegalovirus infection status, the study brought together high-throughput TCR immunosequencing, statistical association of individual TCRs with disease status, and machine learning. General study outcomes and caveats: A later analysis found that TCRs clustered in the first cohort also tended to co-occur in the 110 or so validation repertoires, with roughly 95% of cluster scores above 0. In the study, some 160 TCR beta chains were listed as associated with cytomegalovirus. Across donors, most TCR sequences were observed very rarely, whereas some public TCRs were present in many individuals. All 120 or so repertoires were used to score co-occurrence in the validation cohort in a later analysis, because that analysis had no HLA typing for the cohort. The classifier was reported to diagnose cytomegalovirus status with high specificity and sensitivity in both the original and validation cohorts. In vitro tests confirmed that a few of the cytomegalovirus-associated TCR beta chains recognize cytomegalovirus antigens. According to the authors, the approach could potentially be generalized to other disease states and immunological phenotypes.

Separate from the roughly 650-subject first cohort, the validation cohort of more than 90 subjects was the group to which the donors belonged. Library preparation employed the immunoSEQ multiplex PCR assay. Regarding the original processing steps: A statistical classification framework was built to diagnose cytomegalovirus status from the catalog of TCR beta chain sequences. TCRdb re-hosts the immuneACCESS table, in-frame sequences only. Its copies lack some clones; in the studies checked, an unresolved V gene accounts for under half of them, and the cause for the rest is not known. V and J calls and clone size are given by that table; D and trimming were obtained from the DNA. For this sample there are roughly 70,000 clones; over 85% appear just once. The ten largest clones add up to approximately 1.5% of the sample. Points on this clone: The antigen it binds to is not known. Per-base qualities were not stored, and no clone one base away is much larger.

CDR1 and CDR2 (SGHTA, FQGTGA) derive from the germline V gene. V and J are trimmed by 1 base and 0 bases, and the gene matches miss 10 bases of the junction. The CDR3 holds 18 amino acids from the cysteine to the phenylalanine. Only the CDR3 portion is preserved as DNA: 54 bases, with reading frame beginning at the first base. The chain was built from TRBV7-3 and TRBJ2-7; 9 nucleotides in the junction match TRBD2. Material: PBMCs. The source of this sequence is a man between 18 and 29 years old in good health and CMV-seropositive. The nucleotide sequence is TGTGCCAGCAGCTTAAAGGGGTCGGCTAGCGGGAACTCCTACGAGCAGTACTTC. The resulting protein is CASSLKGSASGNSYEQYF.